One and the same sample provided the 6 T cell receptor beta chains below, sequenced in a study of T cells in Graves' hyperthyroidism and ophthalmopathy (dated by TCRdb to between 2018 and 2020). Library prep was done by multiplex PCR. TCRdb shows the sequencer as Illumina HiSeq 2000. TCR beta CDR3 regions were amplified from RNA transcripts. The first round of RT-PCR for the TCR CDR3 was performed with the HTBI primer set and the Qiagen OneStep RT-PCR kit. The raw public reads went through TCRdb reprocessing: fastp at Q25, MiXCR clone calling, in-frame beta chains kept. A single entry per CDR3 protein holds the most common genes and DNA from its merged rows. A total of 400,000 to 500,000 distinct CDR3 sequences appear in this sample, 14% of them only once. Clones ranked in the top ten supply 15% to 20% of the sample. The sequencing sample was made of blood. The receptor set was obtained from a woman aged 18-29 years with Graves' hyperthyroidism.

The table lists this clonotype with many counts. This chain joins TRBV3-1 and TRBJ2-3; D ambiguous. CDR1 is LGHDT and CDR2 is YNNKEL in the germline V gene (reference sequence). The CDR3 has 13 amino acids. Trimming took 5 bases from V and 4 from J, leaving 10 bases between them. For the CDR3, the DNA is TGTGCCAGCAGCGCCGGAAGGGCAGATACGCAGTATTTT. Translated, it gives CASSAGRADTQYF.

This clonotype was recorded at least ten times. This CDR3 is CASSESGQRAYNEQFF. In DNA form, the CDR3 reads TGCGCCAGCAGTGAGTCGGGCCAGCGGGCTTACAATGAGCAGTTCTTC. The chain links TRBV10-1 to TRBJ2-1, with D perhaps matching TRBD2 (6 bases). The germline V gene has CDR1 WNHNN and CDR2 SYGVQD (reference sequence). V lost 0 bases and J lost 4, with 13 bases in between. The CDR3 extends over 16 amino acids.

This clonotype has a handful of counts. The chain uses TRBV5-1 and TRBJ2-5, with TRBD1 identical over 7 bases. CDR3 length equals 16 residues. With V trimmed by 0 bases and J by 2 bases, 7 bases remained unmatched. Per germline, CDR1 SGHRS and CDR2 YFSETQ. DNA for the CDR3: TGCGCCAGCAGCTTGGGACAGGGCCGAGAGCAAGAGACCCAGTACTTC. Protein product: CASSLGQGREQETQYF. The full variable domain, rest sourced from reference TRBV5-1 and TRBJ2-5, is KAGVTQTPRYLIKTRGQQVTLSCSPISGHRSVSWYQQTPGQGLQFLFEYFSETQRNKGNFPGRFSGRQFSNSRSEMNVSTLELGDSALYLCASSLGQGREQETQYFGPGTRLLVL.

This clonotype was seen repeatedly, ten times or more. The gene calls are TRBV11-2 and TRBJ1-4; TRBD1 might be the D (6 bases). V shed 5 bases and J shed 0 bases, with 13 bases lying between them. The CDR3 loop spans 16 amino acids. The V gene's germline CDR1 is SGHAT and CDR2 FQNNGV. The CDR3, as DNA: TGTGCCAGCAGCCCCTACAACAGGGCAACTAATGAAAAACTGTTTTTT. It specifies CASSPYNRATNEKLFF.

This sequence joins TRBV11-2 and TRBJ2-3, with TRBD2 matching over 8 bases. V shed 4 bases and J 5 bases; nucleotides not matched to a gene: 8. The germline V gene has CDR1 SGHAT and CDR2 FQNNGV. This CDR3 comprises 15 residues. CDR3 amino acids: CASSWERELLDTQYF. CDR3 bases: TGTGCCAGCAGCTGGGAGCGGGAGTTGTTAGATACGCAGTATTTT. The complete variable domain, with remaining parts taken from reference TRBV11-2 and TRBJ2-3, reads EAGVAQSPRYKIIEKRQSVAFWCNPISGHATLYWYQQILGQGPKLLIQFQNNGVVDDSQLPKDRFSAERLKGVDSTLKIQPAKLEDSAVYLCASSWERELLDTQYFGPGTRLTVL.

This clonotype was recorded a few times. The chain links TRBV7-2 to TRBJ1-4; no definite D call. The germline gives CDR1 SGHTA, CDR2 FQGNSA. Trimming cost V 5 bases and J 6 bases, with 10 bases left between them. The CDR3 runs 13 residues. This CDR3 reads CASSLFNHEKLFF. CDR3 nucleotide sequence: TGTGCCAGCAGCCTTTTTAACCATGAAAAACTGTTTTTT.